This T cell receptor (beta chain) came from a study of T cell responses to AZD1222 COVID-19 vaccine (dated by TCRdb to the early 2020s). Background on the whole study: AZD1222 recipients whose second dose came at about 4 weeks and those whose second dose came at about 12 weeks were combined into one group, since spike-specific TCR depth and breadth did not differ between the two schedules. TCR sequencing covered 233 trial participants: nearly 210 given two doses of AZD1222 and about 26 given two doses of MenACWY control vaccine. Trial participants were enrolled by age into 18-55, 56-69 and 70-plus year subgroups, with around 140, 26 and 57 TCR-sequenced participants respectively. Study-wide conclusions, independent of this receptor: No day 14 peak-response samples were available, so repertoires were characterized only after the peak T cell response. CD4 TCRs associated with the vaccine covered the entire spike protein, and the dominant responses were in regions 160-218 and 743-854. Most participants were white British and females outnumbered males, and the authors suggested that clonal diversity may have been underestimated. Conclusions about previously exposed vaccinees were limited because only six AZD1222 recipients were SARS-CoV-2 seropositive at baseline. In the small 56-69-year group, the increase in depth fell short of significance, most likely because of low power. Spike-specific TCR breadth and depth rose significantly after two AZD1222 doses compared with day 0 and with MenACWY recipients. Epitopes outside the regions mutated in the B.1.351 and B.1.1.7 variants were reportedly recognized by nearly half of the unique spike-specific TCRs.

V drops 3 bases and J drops 5 bases, leaving 8 bases in between. The CDR3 starts with the cysteine, ends with the phenylalanine, and has 13 residues. Only the CDR3 portion is preserved as DNA: 39 bases, with reading frame beginning at the first base. The CDR3 regions of human TCRbeta chains were subjected to immunosequencing. In the source study's methods: Repertoire TCRs were checked for matches against a reference library of SARS-CoV-2-specific TCRs that had been generated using the MIRA antigen-specificity platform. Breadth meant the fraction of unique TCRs that were SARS-CoV-2-associated, whereas depth meant the fraction of total T cells that were SARS-CoV-2-associated. Using the MIRA data, each spike-specific TCR was mapped to the spike region that the TCR reacts to and placed in a CD4 or CD8 class. Log10-transformed breadth and depth values were compared by one-way ANOVA with Sidak's multiple comparisons tests. Drawn from immuneACCESS, this table holds only the in-frame rearrangements with V and J called that TCRdb kept. Clones are partly lost; checked studies trace under half to an unresolved V gene and leave the rest unexplained. V, J and clone size were drawn from that table, and D and trimming were deduced from the DNA. In all, the sample holds roughly 150,000 clones, and around 90% of those were seen once. About 4.6% of the sample comes from the top ten.

For this clone: The specificity of this receptor is unknown. Base-call qualities are not available, and no considerably larger clone is one nucleotide away.

The time point tag for this specimen amounts to: baseline before first vaccination. Samples from vaccinated people were obtained from the UK trials COV001 and COV002, which included a single-blind randomized controlled phase 2/3 trial of AZD1222 (ChAdOx1 nCoV-19) in healthy adults. For TCRbeta chain sequencing, PBMC samples were collected from trial participants at day 0 and at day 28 after the second dose. The source of this sequence is an adult in good health. The input for sequencing was peripheral blood, taken on day 0 of AZD1222 vaccination. The receptor chain draws on TRBV12-3 or TRBV12-4 and TRBJ2-1; the D gene is unclear. The DNA sequence is given as TGTGCCAGCAGTTTTGGTGGGAACAATGAGCAGTTCTTC. Its coded protein is CASSFGGNNEQFF.